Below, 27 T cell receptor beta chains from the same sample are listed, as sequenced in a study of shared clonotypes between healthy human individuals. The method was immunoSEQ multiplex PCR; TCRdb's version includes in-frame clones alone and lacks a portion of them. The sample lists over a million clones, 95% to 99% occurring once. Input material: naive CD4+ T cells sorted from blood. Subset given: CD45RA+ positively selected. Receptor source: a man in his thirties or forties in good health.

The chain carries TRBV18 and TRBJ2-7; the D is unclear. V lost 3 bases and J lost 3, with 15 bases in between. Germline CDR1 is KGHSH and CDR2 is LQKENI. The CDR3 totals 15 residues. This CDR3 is CASSPVGTDFYEQYF. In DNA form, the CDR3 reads TGTGCCAGCTCACCGGTTGGCACAGACTTCTACGAGCAGTACTTC.

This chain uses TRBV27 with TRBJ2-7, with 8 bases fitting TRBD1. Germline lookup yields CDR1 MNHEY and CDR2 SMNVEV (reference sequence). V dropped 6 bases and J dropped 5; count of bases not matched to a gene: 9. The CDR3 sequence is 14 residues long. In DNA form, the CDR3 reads TGTGCCAGCAGCCCGGACAGGGCCGGCGACGAGCAGTACTTC. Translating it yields CASSPDRAGDEQYF.

Here the CDR3 DNA reads TGTGCCAGCAGCCCTCGACTAGCGGGAAAGTTTGTCGAGCAGTACTTC. Residues: CASSPRLAGKFVEQYF. This rearrangement joins TRBV5-4 to TRBJ2-7; TRBD2 agrees at 11 bases. This CDR3 spans 16 amino acids. The V and J ends lost 4 bases and 6 bases, in that order; junction bases with no gene match: 12. Germline loops: CDR1 SGHNT, CDR2 YYREEE (reference sequence).

The CDR3 loop is CASSAGLEETQYF. As DNA, the CDR3 is TGCGCCAGCAGCGCCGGACTAGAAGAGACCCAGTACTTC. The chain has TRBV5-1 and TRBJ2-5, with 7 nucleotides matching TRBD2. The CDR3 extends over 13 amino acids. Losses at the gene ends were 4 bases for V and 3 bases for J; bases not matched to a gene: 3. From germline, CDR1 is SGHRS and CDR2 YFSETQ.

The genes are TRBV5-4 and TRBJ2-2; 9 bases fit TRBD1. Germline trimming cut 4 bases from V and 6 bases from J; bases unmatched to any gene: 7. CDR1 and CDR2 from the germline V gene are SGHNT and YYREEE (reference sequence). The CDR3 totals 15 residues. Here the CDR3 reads CASSQGQGRSGELFF. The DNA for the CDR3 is TGTGCCAGCAGCCAGGGACAGGGTAGATCCGGGGAGCTGTTTTTT.

CDR3 residues: CASSQDSGRDGFTDTQYF. DNA for the CDR3: TGCGCCAGCAGCCAAGATAGCGGGAGAGACGGTTTTACAGATACGCAGTATTTT. The chain employs TRBV4-1 and TRBJ2-3; 9 bases are a match to TRBD2. CDR1 is MGHRA, CDR2 YSYEKL, per germline. The CDR3 runs to 18 residues. The V segment lost 0 bases and the J segment 3 bases; nucleotides outside the gene matches: 10.

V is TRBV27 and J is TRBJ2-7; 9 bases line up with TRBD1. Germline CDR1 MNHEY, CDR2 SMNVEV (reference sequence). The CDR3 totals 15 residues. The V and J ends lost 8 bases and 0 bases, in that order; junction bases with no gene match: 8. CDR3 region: CASGVQGAASYEQYF. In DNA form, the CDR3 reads TGTGCCAGCGGTGTACAGGGGGCCGCCTCCTACGAGCAGTACTTC.

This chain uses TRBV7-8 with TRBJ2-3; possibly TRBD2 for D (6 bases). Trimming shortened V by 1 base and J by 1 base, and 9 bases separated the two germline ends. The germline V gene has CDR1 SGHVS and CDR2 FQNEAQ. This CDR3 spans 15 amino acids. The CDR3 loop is CASSLDGSGTDTQYF. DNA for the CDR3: TGTGCCAGCAGCTTAGACGGGAGTGGCACAGATACGCAGTATTTT.

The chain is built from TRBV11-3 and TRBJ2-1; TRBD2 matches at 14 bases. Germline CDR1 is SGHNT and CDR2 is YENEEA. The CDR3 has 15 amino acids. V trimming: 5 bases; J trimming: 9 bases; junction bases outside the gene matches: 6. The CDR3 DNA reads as TGTGCCAGCAGCCCCCAAGGACTAGCGGGAGGTGAGCAGTTCTTC. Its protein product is CASSPQGLAGGEQFF. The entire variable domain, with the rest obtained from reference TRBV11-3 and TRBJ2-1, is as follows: EAGVVQSPRYKIIEKKQPVAFWCNPISGHNTLYWYLQNLGQGPELLIRYENEEAVDDSQLPKDRFSAERLKGVDSTLKIQPAELGDSAVYLCASSPQGLAGGEQFFGPGTRLTVL.

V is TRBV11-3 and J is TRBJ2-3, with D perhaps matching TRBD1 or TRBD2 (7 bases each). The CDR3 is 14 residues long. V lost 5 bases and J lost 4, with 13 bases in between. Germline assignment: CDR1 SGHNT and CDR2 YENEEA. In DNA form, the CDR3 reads TGTGCCAGCAGCCAGGGGGGGATCCCAGATACGCAGTATTTT. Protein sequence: CASSQGGIPDTQYF.

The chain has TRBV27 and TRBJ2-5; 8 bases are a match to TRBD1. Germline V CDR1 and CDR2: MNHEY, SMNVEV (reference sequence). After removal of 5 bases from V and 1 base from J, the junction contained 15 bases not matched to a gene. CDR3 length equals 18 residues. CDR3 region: CASSQRTGRRTSQETQYF. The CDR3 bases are TGTGCCAGCAGTCAGCGGACAGGGAGGAGAACCAGCCAAGAGACCCAGTACTTC.

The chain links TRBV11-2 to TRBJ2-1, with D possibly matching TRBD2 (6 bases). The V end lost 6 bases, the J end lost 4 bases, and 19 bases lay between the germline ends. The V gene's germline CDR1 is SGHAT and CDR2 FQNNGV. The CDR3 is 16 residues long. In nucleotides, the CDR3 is TGTGCCAGCAGACACTGGGGGGACTTGAATTACAATGAGCAGTTCTTC. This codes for CASRHWGDLNYNEQFF.

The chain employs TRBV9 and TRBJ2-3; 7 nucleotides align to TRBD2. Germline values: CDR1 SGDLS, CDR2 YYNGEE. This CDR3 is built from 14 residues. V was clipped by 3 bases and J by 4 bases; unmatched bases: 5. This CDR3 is CASSGRLAPDTQYF. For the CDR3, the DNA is TGTGCCAGCAGCGGCAGACTAGCCCCAGATACGCAGTATTTT.

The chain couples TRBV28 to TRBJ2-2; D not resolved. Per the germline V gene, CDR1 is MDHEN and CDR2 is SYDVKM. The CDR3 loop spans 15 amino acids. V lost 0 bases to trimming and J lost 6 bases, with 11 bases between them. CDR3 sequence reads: CASSLWPSLAGELFF. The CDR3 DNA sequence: TGTGCCAGCAGTTTATGGCCCAGCCTGGCCGGGGAGCTGTTTTTT.

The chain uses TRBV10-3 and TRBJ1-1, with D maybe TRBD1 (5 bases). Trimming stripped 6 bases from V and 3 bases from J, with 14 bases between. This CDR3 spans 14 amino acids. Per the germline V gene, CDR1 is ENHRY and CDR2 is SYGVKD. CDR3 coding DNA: TGTGCCATCAGGAGGGAACAGGAGTACACTGAAGCTTTCTTT. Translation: CAIRREQEYTEAFF.

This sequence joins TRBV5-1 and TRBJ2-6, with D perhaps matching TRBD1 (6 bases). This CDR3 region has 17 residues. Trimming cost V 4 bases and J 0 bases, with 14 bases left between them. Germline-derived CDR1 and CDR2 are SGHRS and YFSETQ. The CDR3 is CASSAGTISSGANVLTF. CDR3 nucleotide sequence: TGCGCCAGCAGCGCCGGGACAATAAGCTCTGGGGCCAACGTCCTGACTTTC.

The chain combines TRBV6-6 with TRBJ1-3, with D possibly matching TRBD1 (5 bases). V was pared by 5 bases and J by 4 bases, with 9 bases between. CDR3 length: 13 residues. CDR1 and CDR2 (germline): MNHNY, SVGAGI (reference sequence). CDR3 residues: CASSPGRGNTIYF. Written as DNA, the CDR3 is TGTGCCAGCAGTCCGGGACGGGGAAACACCATATATTTT.

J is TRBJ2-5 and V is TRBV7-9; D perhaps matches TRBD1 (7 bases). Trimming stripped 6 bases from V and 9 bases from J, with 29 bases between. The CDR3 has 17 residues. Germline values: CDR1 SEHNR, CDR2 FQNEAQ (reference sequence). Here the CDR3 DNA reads TGTGCCAGCAGTTCTCCGGTAGGAGGGACAGTGCTCGGAGCCCAGTACTTC. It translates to CASSSPVGGTVLGAQYF.

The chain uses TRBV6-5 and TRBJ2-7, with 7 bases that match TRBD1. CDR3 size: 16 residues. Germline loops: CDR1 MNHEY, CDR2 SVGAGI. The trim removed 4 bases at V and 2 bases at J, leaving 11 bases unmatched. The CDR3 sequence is CASSSSGGQDTYEQYF. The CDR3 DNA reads TGTGCCAGCAGTTCAAGCGGTGGACAGGACACCTACGAGCAGTACTTC.

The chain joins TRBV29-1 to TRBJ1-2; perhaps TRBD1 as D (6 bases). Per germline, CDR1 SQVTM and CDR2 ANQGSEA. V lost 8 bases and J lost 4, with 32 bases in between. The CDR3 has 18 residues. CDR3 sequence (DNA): TGCAGCACGCGAGGGTGGAACCGACAGGACCCCAATCTCTATGGCTACACCTTC. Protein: CSTRGWNRQDPNLYGYTF.

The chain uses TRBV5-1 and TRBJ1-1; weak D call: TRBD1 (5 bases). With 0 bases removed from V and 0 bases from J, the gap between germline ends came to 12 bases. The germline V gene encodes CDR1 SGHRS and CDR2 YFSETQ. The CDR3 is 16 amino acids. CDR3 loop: CASSLDGQGVNTEAFF. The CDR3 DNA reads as TGCGCCAGCAGCTTGGATGGGCAGGGCGTGAACACTGAAGCTTTCTTT. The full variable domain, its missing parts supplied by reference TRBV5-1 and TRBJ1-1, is KAGVTQTPRYLIKTRGQQVTLSCSPISGHRSVSWYQQTPGQGLQFLFEYFSETQRNKGNFPGRFSGRQFSNSRSEMNVSTLELGDSALYLCASSLDGQGVNTEAFFGQGTRLTVV.

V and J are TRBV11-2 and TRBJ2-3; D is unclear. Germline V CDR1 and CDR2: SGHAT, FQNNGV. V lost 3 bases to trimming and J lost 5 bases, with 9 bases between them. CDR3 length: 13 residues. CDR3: CASSFYVGDTQYF. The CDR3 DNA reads TGTGCCAGCAGCTTTTATGTGGGAGATACGCAGTATTTT.

Here the CDR3 reads CASSPPGGTSTDTQYF. DNA of the CDR3: TGTGCCAGCAGCCCACCAGGGGGGACTAGCACAGATACGCAGTATTTT. The rearrangement links TRBV5-6 to TRBJ2-3; weak D call: TRBD1 (7 bases). This CDR3 has 16 residues. Germline V CDR1 and CDR2: SGHDT, YYEEEE. Trimming took off 4 bases at V and 0 bases at J, with 15 bases between the two ends.

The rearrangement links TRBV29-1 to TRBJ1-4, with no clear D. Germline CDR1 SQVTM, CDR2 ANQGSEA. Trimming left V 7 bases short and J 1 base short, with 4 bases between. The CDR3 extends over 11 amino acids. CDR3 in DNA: TGCAGCGCCGGAACTAATGAAAAACTGTTTTTT. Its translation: CSAGTNEKLFF.

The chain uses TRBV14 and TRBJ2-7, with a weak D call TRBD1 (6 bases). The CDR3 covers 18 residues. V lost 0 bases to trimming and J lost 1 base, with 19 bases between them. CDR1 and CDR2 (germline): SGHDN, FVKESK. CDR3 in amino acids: CASSQEGIWGPPSYEQYF. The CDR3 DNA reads TGTGCCAGCAGCCAAGAGGGGATTTGGGGGCCCCCGTCCTACGAGCAGTACTTC.

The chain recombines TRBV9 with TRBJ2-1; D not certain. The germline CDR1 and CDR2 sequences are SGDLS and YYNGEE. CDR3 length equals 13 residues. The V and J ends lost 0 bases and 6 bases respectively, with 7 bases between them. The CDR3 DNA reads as TGTGCCAGCAGCGTAGCTTGGGCCAATGAGCAGTTCTTC. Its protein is CASSVAWANEQFF.

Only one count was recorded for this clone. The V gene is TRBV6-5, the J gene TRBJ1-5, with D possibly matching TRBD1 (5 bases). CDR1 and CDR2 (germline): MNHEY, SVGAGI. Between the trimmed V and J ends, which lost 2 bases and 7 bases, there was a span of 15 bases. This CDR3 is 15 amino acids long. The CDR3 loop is CASSYGAGIGQPQHF. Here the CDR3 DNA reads TGTGCCAGCAGTTACGGCGCAGGGATCGGGCAGCCCCAGCATTTT.